Here is one TCR beta chain with its context. This entry is derived from a study of cytomegalovirus exposure and HLA in healthy donors. PCR used 60 Vbeta primers and 13 Jbeta primers. Sequencing was performed with immunoSEQ multiplex PCR; in TCRdb, only in-frame clones are kept and a portion is missing. The repertoire holds roughly 31,000 clones, more than 55% seen once, with more than 40% in the top ten. The sequenced sample was PBMCs. The sequence was collected from a male donor in good health and CMV-seropositive.

The CDR3 spells CASSGRGLDGTQYF. The DNA of the CDR3 is TGCGCCAGCAGCGGACGAGGACTAGATGGGACCCAGTACTTC. The chain recombines TRBV5-1 with TRBJ2-5; 7 bases align to TRBD2. The length of the CDR3 is 14 residues. The V segment lost 4 bases and the J segment 7 bases; nucleotides outside the gene matches: 10. From germline, CDR1 is SGHRS and CDR2 YFSETQ.